This is a list of T cell receptor beta chains from one sample in a study of control samples from healthy donors and cancer patients. Repertoires were generated with immunoSEQ multiplex PCR, while TCRdb's copy carries only in-frame clones and drops some. Of fewer than 200,000 clones in the sample, almost 90% were seen once. The sequencing sample was made of blood. The receptor source for this set is a woman in her 50s in good health. Each CDR3 is given with its conserved first and last residue. A D gene is named only where the DNA matches it firmly. Where a row states a size, it is once, few, many or the class of an expanded clone; other rows omit it.

J,size,V,D,CDR3,DNA
TRBJ2-3,-,TRBV28,TRBD1,CASSLNLGQGTDTQYF,TGTGCCAGCAGTTTAAATTTGGGACAGGGGACAGATACGCAGTATTTT
TRBJ1-2,-,TRBV6-4,-,CASSEGADYGYTF,TGTGCCAGCAGTGAGGGGGCCGACTATGGCTACACCTTC
TRBJ2-1,-,TRBV5-1,-,CASSSDSYNEQFF,TGCGCCAGCAGTTCTGACAGCTACAATGAGCAGTTCTTC
TRBJ2-1,-,TRBV2,-,CASSANDGSSYNEQFF,TGTGCCAGCAGTGCTAATGACGGGAGCTCCTACAATGAGCAGTTCTTC
TRBJ1-4,-,TRBV5-1,-,CASSLAASATNEKLFF,TGCGCCAGCAGCTTGGCCGCCAGCGCAACTAATGAAAAACTGTTTTTT
TRBJ1-4,-,TRBV15,TRBD1,CATSREYRGSEKLFF,TGTGCCACCAGCAGAGAGTACAGGGGATCTGAAAAACTGTTTTTT
TRBJ2-5,-,TRBV7-2,-,CASPGTGPSSPQETQYF,TGTGCCAGCCCCGGAACAGGGCCCTCGTCCCCCCAAGAGACCCAGTACTTC
TRBJ1-4,few,TRBV5-6,-,CASSPIATNEKLFF,TGTGCCAGCAGTCCGATTGCAACTAATGAAAAACTGTTTTTT
TRBJ2-7,-,TRBV14,TRBD2,CASSQSGLAGAGEQYF,TGTGCCAGCAGCCAATCTGGGCTAGCGGGAGCGGGGGAGCAGTACTTC
TRBJ2-3,-,TRBV10-3,TRBD2,CAGASGVTSTDTQYF,TGTGCGGGGGCTAGCGGGGTAACTAGCACAGATACGCAGTATTTT
TRBJ1-2,-,TRBV5-4,-,CASSLYDRERSGYTF,TGTGCCAGCAGCTTGTATGATAGGGAGCGGTCGGGCTACACCTTC
TRBJ2-7,-,TRBV19,-,CASSPLGREQYF,TGTGCCAGTAGTCCGCTGGGGCGGGAGCAGTACTTC
TRBJ2-1,-,TRBV5-4,TRBD2,CASSTGTSGYNEQFF,TGTGCCAGCAGCACCGGGACTAGCGGGTACAATGAGCAGTTCTTC
TRBJ2-7,-,TRBV9,TRBD1,CASSVGQGGNYEQYF,TGTGCCAGCAGCGTCGGACAGGGGGGAAACTACGAGCAGTACTTC
TRBJ2-5,-,TRBV18,-,CASSRGHQETQYF,TGTGCCAGCTCACGAGGACATCAAGAGACCCAGTACTTC
TRBJ1-4,-,TRBV29-1,-,CSVVTGNEKLFF,TGCAGCGTTGTGACAGGCAATGAAAAACTGTTTTTT
TRBJ2-1,-,TRBV9,TRBD1,CASSAWDRGDNEQFF,TGTGCCAGCAGCGCTTGGGACAGGGGGGACAATGAGCAGTTCTTC
TRBJ2-1,-,TRBV24-1,TRBD2,CATSVTSAHYNEQFF,TGTGCCACCAGTGTAACTAGCGCCCACTACAATGAGCAGTTCTTC
TRBJ1-5,-,TRBV11-3,-,CASSLGGPGDNQPQHF,TGTGCCAGCAGCTTAGGGGGCCCCGGGGACAATCAGCCCCAGCATTTT
TRBJ1-1,-,TRBV18,-,CASSPFRENTEAFF,TGTGCCAGCTCACCTTTCAGGGAAAACACTGAAGCTTTCTTT
TRBJ1-2,-,TRBV7-3,TRBD1,CASSPTGEGIYGYTF,TGTGCCAGCAGCCCGACAGGGGAAGGGATCTATGGCTACACCTTC
TRBJ1-5,-,TRBV6-5,TRBD1,CASSQGTVSQPQHF,TGTGCCAGCAGCCAAGGGACAGTCAGTCAGCCCCAGCATTTT
TRBJ1-2,-,TRBV5-1,-,CASSLDATNYGYTF,TGCGCCAGCAGCTTGGACGCGACTAACTATGGCTACACCTTC
TRBJ1-1,-,TRBV27,-,CATRIQGTEAFF,TGTGCCACCCGAATACAGGGTACTGAAGCTTTCTTT